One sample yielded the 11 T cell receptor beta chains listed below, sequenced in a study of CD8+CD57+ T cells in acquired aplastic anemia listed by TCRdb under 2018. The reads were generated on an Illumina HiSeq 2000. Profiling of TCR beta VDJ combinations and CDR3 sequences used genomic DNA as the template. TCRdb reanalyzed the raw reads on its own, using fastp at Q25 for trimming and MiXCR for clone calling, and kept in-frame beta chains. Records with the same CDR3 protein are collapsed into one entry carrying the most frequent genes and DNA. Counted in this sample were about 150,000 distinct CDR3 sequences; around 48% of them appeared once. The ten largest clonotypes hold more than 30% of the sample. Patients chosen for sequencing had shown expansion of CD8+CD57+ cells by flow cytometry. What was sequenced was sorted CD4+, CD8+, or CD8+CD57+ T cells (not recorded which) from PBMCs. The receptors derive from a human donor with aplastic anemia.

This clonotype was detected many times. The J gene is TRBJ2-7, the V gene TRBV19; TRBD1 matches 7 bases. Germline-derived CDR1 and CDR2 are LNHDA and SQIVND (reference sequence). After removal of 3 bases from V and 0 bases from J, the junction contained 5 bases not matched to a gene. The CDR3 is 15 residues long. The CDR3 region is CASSIETGSSYEQYF. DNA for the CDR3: TGTGCCAGTAGTATTGAGACAGGGAGCTCCTACGAGCAGTACTTC. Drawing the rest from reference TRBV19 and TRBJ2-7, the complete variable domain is DGGITQSPKYLFRKEGQNVTLSCEQNLNHDAMYWYRQDPGQGLRLIYYSQIVNDFQKGDIAEGYSVSREKKESFPLTVTSAQKNPTAFYLCASSIETGSSYEQYFGPGTRLTVT.

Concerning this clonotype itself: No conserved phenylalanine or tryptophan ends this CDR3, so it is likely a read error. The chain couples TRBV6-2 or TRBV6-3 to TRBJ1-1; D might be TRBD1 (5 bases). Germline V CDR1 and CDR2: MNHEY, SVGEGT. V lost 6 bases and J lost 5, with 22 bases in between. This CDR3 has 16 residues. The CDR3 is CASRDQRRIPGTEAFI. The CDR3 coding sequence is TGTGCCAGCAGGGACCAGCGCCGGATTCCAGGGACTGAAGCTTTCATT.

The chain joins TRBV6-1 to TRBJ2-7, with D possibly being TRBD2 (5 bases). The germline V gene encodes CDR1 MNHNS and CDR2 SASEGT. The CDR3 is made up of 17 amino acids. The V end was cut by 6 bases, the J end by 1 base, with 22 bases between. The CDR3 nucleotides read TGTGCCAGCAGCTTACGATGGTCCGGGATCTTGTCCTACGAGCAGTACTTC. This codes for CASSLRWSGILSYEQYF.

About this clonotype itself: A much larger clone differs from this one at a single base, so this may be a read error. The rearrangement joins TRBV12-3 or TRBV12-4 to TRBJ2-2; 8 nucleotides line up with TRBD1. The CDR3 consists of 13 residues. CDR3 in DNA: TGTGCCAGCAGTTTGATTGGACAGGGTCGGCTGCTTTTT. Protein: CASSLIGQGRLLF.

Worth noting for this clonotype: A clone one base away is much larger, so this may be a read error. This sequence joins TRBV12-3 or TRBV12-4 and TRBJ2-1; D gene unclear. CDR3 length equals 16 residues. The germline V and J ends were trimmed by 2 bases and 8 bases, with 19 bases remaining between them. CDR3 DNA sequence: TGTGCCAGCAGTTTATTCCTTGGTCAAGTGTTCGATGAGCAGTTCTTC. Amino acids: CASSLFLGQVFDEQFF.

The CDR3 loop reads CASSEWKSNTEAFF. DNA for the CDR3: TGTGCCAGCAGTGAATGGAAGTCGAACACTGAAGCTTTCTTT. The chain carries TRBV25-1 and TRBJ1-1, with D unresolved. Germline CDR1 reads MGHDK; CDR2 reads SYGVNS. V was trimmed by 1 base and J by 1 base, leaving 7 bases between them. The CDR3 has 14 residues.

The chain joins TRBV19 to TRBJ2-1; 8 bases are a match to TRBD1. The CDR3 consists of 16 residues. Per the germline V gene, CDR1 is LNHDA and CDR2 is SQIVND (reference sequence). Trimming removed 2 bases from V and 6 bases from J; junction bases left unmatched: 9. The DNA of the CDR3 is TGTGCCAGTAGTATATGGGCCAGGGGGCGCATCAATGAGCAGTTCTTC. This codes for CASSIWARGRINEQFF.

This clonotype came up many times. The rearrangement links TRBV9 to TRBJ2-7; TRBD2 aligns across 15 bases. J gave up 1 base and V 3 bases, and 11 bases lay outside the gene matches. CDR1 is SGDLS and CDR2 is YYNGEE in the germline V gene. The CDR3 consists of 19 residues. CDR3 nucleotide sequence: TGTGCCAGCAGCGCTCCGGTAGGGACTAGCGGGGGGCAGTCCTACGAGCAGTACTTC. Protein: CASSAPVGTSGGQSYEQYF.

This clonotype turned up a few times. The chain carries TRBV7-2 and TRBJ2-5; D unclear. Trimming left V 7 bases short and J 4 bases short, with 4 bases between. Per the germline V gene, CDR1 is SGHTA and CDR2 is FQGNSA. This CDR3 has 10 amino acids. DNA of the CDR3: TGTGCCAGCACCTCAGAGACCCAGTACTTC. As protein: CASTSETQYF.

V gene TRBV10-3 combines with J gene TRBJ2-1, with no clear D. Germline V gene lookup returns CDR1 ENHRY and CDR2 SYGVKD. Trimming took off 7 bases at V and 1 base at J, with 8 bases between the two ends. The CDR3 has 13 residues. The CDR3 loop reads CAITRESYNEQFF. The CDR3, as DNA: TGTGCCATCACTAGAGAGTCCTACAATGAGCAGTTCTTC.

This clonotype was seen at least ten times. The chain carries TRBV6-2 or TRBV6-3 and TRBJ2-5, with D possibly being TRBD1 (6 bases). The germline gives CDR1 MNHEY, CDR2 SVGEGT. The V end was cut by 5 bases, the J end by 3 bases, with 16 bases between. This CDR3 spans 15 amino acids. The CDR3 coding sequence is TGTGCCAGCAGTCCGTCGACAGGTGAAAAAGAGACCCAGTACTTC. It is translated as CASSPSTGEKETQYF.